Sequencing of this T cell receptor (beta chain) was carried out in a study of T cell changes during pregnancy in multiple sclerosis. TCRdb's table, derived via immunoSEQ multiplex PCR, lists solely in-frame clones and lacks some. This sample has roughly 87,000 clones, with about 91% found just once. The CDR3 is 13 residues long. CDR1 LNHDA and CDR2 SQIVND come from the germline V gene (reference sequence). The V and J ends lost 9 bases and 8 bases respectively, with 19 bases between them. This sequence originates from a female donor in good health, serving as a control in a pregnancy study. Some clones in this sample may be carry-over from other donors' samples. The chain has TRBV19 and TRBJ1-2; no clear D. Sequences were derived from PBMCs, sampled in the first trimester of pregnancy. The CDR3 is CASRGFGQEGYTF. DNA for the CDR3: TGTGCCAGCCGGGGTTTTGGGCAGGAAGGCTACACCTTC. The full variable domain, in which reference TRBV19 and TRBJ1-2 provide the parts outside the CDR3, is DGGITQSPKYLFRKEGQNVTLSCEQNLNHDAMYWYRQDPGQGLRLIYYSQIVNDFQKGDIAEGYSVSREKKESFPLTVTSAQKNPTAFYLCASRGFGQEGYTFGSGTRLTVV.